Below, 12 T cell receptor beta chains from the same sample are listed, as sequenced in a study of preoperative IRX-2 immunotherapy in early breast cancer. The repertoire was sequenced with immunoSEQ multiplex PCR; TCRdb's copy has only in-frame clones and lacks some. The table lists about 5,600 clones, about 61% of them singletons. The treatment was: preoperative locoregional IRX-2 cytokine immunotherapy. The material was tumor tissue, obtained before IRX-2 immunotherapy. The receptors were gathered from a human donor with breast cancer.

J is TRBJ2-7 and V is TRBV28; TRBD1 agrees at 8 bases. From germline, CDR1 is MDHEN and CDR2 SYDVKM. The CDR3 loop spans 17 amino acids. Trimming took 4 bases from V and 0 from J; bases not matched to a gene: 11. As DNA, the CDR3 is TGTGCCAGCAGTTCACCGCCTGGGACAGGCTTCTCCTACGAGCAGTACTTC. This translates into CASSSPPGTGFSYEQYF.

With regard to this clone: One or more bases were not read clearly; the residue they encode is written X. Other DNA sequences from this sample encode an identical CDR3 as well. The J gene is TRBJ1-3, the V gene TRBV30, with a possible D match to TRBD1 (5 bases). The length of the CDR3 is 14 residues. Germline values: CDR1 GTSNPN, CDR2 SVGIG (reference sequence). Between the trimmed V and J ends, which lost 3 bases and 2 bases, there was a span of 11 bases. In nucleotides, the CDR3 is TGTGCCTGGAGYGTACAAGGGGCTGGAAACACCATATATTTT. Protein: CAWXVQGAGNTIYF. The CDR3, in full, reads CAWSVQGAGNTIYF.

CDR3 in amino acids: CASSPLTSGGTETQYF. The CDR3 coding sequence is TGCGCCAGCAGCCCCTTGACTAGCGGAGGAACGGAGACCCAGTACTTC. The rearrangement uses TRBV5-1 and TRBJ2-5; TRBD2 matches at 9 bases. V was clipped by 4 bases and J by 5 bases; unmatched bases: 12. The CDR3 has 16 residues. The germline gives CDR1 SGHRS, CDR2 YFSETQ.

The chain uses TRBV28 and TRBJ1-2; 11 positions match TRBD1. From germline, CDR1 is MDHEN and CDR2 SYDVKM. Unmatched junction bases numbered 12, after V lost 3 bases and J lost 9 bases. The CDR3 runs to 16 residues. CDR3 in amino acids: CASSLSGTGGFNSYTF. The DNA of the CDR3 is TGTGCCAGCAGTTTGTCCGGGACAGGGGGATTCAATAGCTACACCTTC.

By its share, this clone is large (0.1 to 1%). The rearrangement links TRBV28 to TRBJ2-1, with D perhaps TRBD1 or TRBD2 (5 bases each). This CDR3 has 14 residues. Trimming removed 7 bases at V and 5 bases at J, with 15 bases between. The V gene's germline CDR1 is MDHEN and CDR2 SYDVKM. The CDR3 sequence is CASTRDGGHNEQFF. CDR3 nucleotide sequence: TGTGCCAGCACCCGGGACGGCGGCCACAATGAGCAGTTCTTC. Full variable domain (outside the CDR3, taken from reference TRBV28 and TRBJ2-1): DVKVTQSSRYLVKRTGEKVFLECVQDMDHENMFWYRQDPGLGLRLIYFSYDVKMKEKGDIPEGYSVSREKKERFSLILESASTNQTSMYLCASTRDGGHNEQFFGPGTRLTVL.

The chain uses TRBV7-1 and TRBJ1-1; D is unclear. TRBV7-1 is placed among ORFs of uncertain function. The CDR3 sequence is 13 residues long. V was cut by 5 bases and J by 3 bases, with 10 bases left in between. CDR3 region: CASSRQPDTEAFF. The CDR3 nucleotides are TGTGCCAGCAGCCGTCAGCCGGACACTGAAGCTTTCTTT.

The chain links TRBV25-1 to TRBJ1-1, with D uncertain. Germline CDR1 MGHDK, CDR2 SYGVNS. V lost 10 bases, J lost 1 base, and 16 bases lay in between. CDR3 size: 14 residues. CDR3 coding DNA: TGTGCCAATAAGCTGAGCAGGAGGAACACTGAAGCTTTCTTT. Amino acid sequence: CANKLSRRNTEAFF.

This clone is medium-sized. The chain uses TRBV6-8 and TRBJ2-7; 14 bases fit TRBD2. V shed 5 bases, J shed 6 bases, and the junction held 9 bases outside the gene matches. This CDR3 comprises 16 residues. Germline V gives CDR1 MNHGY, CDR2 SAAAGT. Here the CDR3 reads CASSAQTSGRAFEQYF. DNA for the CDR3: TGTGCCAGCAGTGCCCAGACTAGCGGGAGGGCCTTCGAGCAGTACTTC.

This sequence joins TRBV28 and TRBJ2-7, with D hard to call. The germline V and J ends were trimmed by 7 bases and 0 bases, with 13 bases remaining between them. This CDR3 region has 14 residues. CDR1 is MDHEN and CDR2 is SYDVKM in the germline V gene. DNA for the CDR3: TGTGCCAGCACCCAACGCGGATTCTCCTACGAGCAGTACTTC. It is translated as CASTQRGFSYEQYF.

The chain links TRBV4-1 to TRBJ1-1, with D hard to call. The CDR3 has 13 residues. The V and J ends lost 5 bases and 10 bases respectively, with 17 bases between them. The germline gives CDR1 MGHRA, CDR2 YSYEKL. CDR3 sequence: CASSADQSRVAFF. The CDR3 nucleotides read TGCGCCAGCAGCGCCGACCAAAGCAGAGTAGCTTTCTTT.

The gene calls are TRBV30 and TRBJ2-2; D call uncertain. The CDR3 has 14 amino acids. Germline CDR1 is GTSNPN and CDR2 is SVGIG (reference sequence). Trimming left V 4 bases short and J 0 bases short, with 9 bases between. As DNA, the CDR3 is TGTGCCTGGACTGTCAGACCGAACACCGGGGAGCTGTTTTTT. Translating it yields CAWTVRPNTGELFF.

CDR3 bases: TGTGCCAGCAGCTTAGTCGGGATAGGTTACACAGATACGCAGTATTTT. Encoded protein: CASSLVGIGYTDTQYF. V and J are TRBV11-3 and TRBJ2-3; tentatively, D is TRBD2 (5 bases). V shed 1 base and J shed 2 bases, with 13 bases lying between them. The CDR3 loop spans 16 amino acids. From germline, CDR1 is SGHNT and CDR2 YENEEA.